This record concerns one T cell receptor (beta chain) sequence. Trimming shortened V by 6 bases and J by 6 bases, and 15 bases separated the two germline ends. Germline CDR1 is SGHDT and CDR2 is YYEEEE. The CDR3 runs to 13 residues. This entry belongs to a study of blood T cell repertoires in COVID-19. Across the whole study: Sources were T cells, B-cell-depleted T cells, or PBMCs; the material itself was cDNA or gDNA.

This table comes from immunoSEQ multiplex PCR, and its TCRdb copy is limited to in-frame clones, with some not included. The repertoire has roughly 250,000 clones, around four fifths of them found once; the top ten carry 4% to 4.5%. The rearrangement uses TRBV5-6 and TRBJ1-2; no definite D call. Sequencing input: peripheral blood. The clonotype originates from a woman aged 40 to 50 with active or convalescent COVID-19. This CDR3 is CASTLWVQDGYTF. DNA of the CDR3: TGTGCCAGCACCCTGTGGGTCCAGGATGGCTACACCTTC.